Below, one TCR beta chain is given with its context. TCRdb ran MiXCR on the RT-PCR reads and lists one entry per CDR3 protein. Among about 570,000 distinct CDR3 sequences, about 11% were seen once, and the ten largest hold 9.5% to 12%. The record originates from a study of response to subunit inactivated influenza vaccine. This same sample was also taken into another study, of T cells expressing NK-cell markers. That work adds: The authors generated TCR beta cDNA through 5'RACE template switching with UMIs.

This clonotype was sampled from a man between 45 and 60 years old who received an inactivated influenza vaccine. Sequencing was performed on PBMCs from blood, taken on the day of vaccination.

CDR3 loop: CASSLSTGPSGANVLTF. CDR3 nucleotide sequence: TGTGCCAGCAGCTTGTCGACAGGACCCTCTGGGGCCAACGTCCTGACTTTC. The chain couples TRBV5-5 to TRBJ2-6, with D possibly TRBD1 on 6 matching bases. The CDR3 loop spans 17 amino acids. The V end lost 1 base, the J end lost 0 bases, and 11 bases lay between the germline ends. The germline V gene encodes CDR1 SGHKS and CDR2 YYEKEE (reference sequence).